This T cell receptor beta chain originates from a study of tumor-infiltrating lymphocytes in primary liver carcinoma. Study information: In every tissue type, samples returned a similar yield of roughly 3.5 to 8 million productive TCRbeta reads. Study-wide points: Lower overlap was observed for tumor-adjacent and tumor-blood pairs relative to tumor region pairs.

Unsorted whole blood yielded blood RNA, and germline DNA was extracted as well. A constant-region primer primed TCR beta cDNA synthesis from roughly 520 ng of total RNA. Modified slightly, ARM-PCR produced TCR beta libraries over three nested multiplex PCR rounds. Each CDR3 protein gets one entry after TCRdb re-called the multiplex PCR reads with MiXCR. The sample holds a few hundred thousand distinct CDR3 sequences, about three fifths seen once. Concerning this clonotype: As yet, its antigen is unknown. At one end, the junction sequence differs from germline, possibly due to a read error.

The specimen was peripheral blood. The clonotype was recovered from a woman aged 30 to 39 with primary liver carcinoma and hepatitis B virus infection.

CDR3 sequence: CVSSREVGLDTEAFF. Here the CDR3 DNA reads TGTGTCAGCAGCAGGGAGGTAGGGCTGGACACTGAAGCTTTCTTT. The chain joins TRBV5-6 to TRBJ1-1, with D possibly being TRBD1 (5 bases). The CDR3 spans 15 residues. From germline, CDR1 is SGHDT and CDR2 YYEEEE.